This TCR beta chain was found in a study of T-cell memory formation after mild COVID-19. From the 5' RACE reads, TCRdb called clonotypes with MiXCR, one entry per CDR3 protein. Of 110,000 or so distinct CDR3 sequences in the sample, around a fifth are singletons; the top ten hold around 40%. The CDR3 spans 15 residues. V was clipped by 2 bases and J by 7 bases, with 19 bases between them. Germline loops: CDR1 SGHKS, CDR2 YYEKEE (reference sequence). The TCR was taken from a man aged 18 to 30 who had mild COVID-19 (a few samples of this study predate the infection). Cell type and time point are not known. The material sequenced was PBMCs or a T cell subset sorted from them (not recorded which). This sequence joins TRBV5-5 and TRBJ2-7, with D possibly matching TRBD1 (5 bases). The chain's CDR3 is CASSLIARDPWEQYV. The CDR3 DNA sequence: TGTGCCAGCAGCTTAATTGCCAGGGATCCTTGGGAGCAGTACGTC.